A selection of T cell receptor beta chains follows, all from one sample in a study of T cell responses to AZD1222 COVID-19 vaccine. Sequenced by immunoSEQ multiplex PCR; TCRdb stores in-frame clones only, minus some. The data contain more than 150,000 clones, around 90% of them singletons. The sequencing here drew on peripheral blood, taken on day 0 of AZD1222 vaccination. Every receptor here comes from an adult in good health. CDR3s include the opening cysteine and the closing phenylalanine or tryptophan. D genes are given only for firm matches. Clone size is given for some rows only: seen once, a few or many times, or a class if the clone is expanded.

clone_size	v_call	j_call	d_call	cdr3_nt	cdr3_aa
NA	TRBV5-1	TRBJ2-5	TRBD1	TGCGCCAGCAGCCCTACAGGGGGCGTGAGGGAGACCCAGTACTTC	CASSPTGGVRETQYF
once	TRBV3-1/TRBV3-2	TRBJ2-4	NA	TGTGCCAGCAGCCAAGATCGATGGCCAATAGCCAAAAACATTCAGTACTTC	CASSQDRWPIAKNIQYF
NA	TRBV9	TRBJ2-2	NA	TGTGCCAGCAGCGTAGCCGGGACGAACACCGGGGAGCTGTTTTTT	CASSVAGTNTGELFF
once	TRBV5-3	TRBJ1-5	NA	TGTGCCAGAAGCTTTGAGGGCAATCAGCCCCAGCATTTT	CARSFEGNQPQHF
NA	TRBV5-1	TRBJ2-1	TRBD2	TGCGCCAGCAGCTTGGCCCCGGCGGGGGGAAACAATGAGCAGTTCTTC	CASSLAPAGGNNEQFF
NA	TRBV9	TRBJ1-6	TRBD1	TGTGCCAGCAGCCAGACAGGGGCGAATTCACCCCTCCACTTT	CASSQTGANSPLHF
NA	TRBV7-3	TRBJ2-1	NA	TGTGCCAGCAGCCAGGGACGCGAGTTCCGTAATGAGCAGTTCTTC	CASSQGREFRNEQFF
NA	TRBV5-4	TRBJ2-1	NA	TGTGCCAGCAGCTTTTCCGGGGTGGGGCACAATGAGCAGTTCTTC	CASSFSGVGHNEQFF
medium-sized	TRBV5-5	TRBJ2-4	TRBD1	TGTGCCAGCAGCTTGAGTGGGACAGAATACCTAGCCAAAAACATTCAGTACTTC	CASSLSGTEYLAKNIQYF
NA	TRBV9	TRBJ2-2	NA	TGTGCCAGCAGCGTAGTACCCACGAACACCGGGGAGCTGTTTTTT	CASSVVPTNTGELFF
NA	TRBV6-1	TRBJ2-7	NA	TGTGCCAGCAGTGACAATCCCAACAGGGTCGGCGAGCAGTACTTC	CASSDNPNRVGEQYF
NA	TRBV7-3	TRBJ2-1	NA	TGTGCCAGCAGCCGCTCAGCTAATATCTACAATGAGCAGTTCTTC	CASSRSANIYNEQFF
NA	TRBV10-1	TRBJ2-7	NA	TGCGCCAGCAGGGTGAGAGGGCCCCCTCGTTACGCGCAGTACTTC	CASRVRGPPRYAQYF
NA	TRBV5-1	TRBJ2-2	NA	TGCGCCAGCAGCTTGGGATCCGGCGGGGAGCTGTTTTTT	CASSLGSGGELFF
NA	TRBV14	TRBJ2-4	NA	TGTGCCAGCAGCCAAGCCGATAGGGGGGTACTAGCCAAAAACATTCAGTACTTC	CASSQADRGVLAKNIQYF
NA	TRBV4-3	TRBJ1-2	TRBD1	TGCGCCAGCAGCCAAGGGAGACGGACAGGGGGTTTAAGCTATGGCTACACCTTC	CASSQGRRTGGLSYGYTF
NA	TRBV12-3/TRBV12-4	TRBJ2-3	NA	TGTGCCAGCAGTTTAAACCCCACAGATACGCAGTATTTT	CASSLNPTDTQYF
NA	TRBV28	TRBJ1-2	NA	TGTGCCAGCAGTTTTGGGAGCTATGGCTACACCTTC	CASSFGSYGYTF
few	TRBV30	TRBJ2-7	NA	TGTGCCTGGAGTCCAGACTCCTACGAGCAGTACTTC	CAWSPDSYEQYF
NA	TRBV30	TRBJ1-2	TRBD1	TGTGCCTGGAGGCGGCAGGGGGCGGACGGCTACACCTTC	CAWRRQGADGYTF
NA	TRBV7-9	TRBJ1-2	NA	TGTGCCAGCAGCTTAATCGACGAGGGGCCGGATGGCTACACCTTC	CASSLIDEGPDGYTF
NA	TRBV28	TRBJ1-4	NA	TGTGCCAGCAAATCGACCGAGGGTAATGAAAAACTGTTTTTT	CASKSTEGNEKLFF
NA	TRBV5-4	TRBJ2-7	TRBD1	TGTGCCAGCAGCTTGAAGGTGGTGGGGACAGGGTTTAACGAGCAGTACTTC	CASSLKVVGTGFNEQYF
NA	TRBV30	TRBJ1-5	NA	TGTGCCTGGAGCGCAGGGGTTTTTAGCAATCAGCCCCAGCATTTT	CAWSAGVFSNQPQHF
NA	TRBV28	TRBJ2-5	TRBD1	TGTGCCAGCTCCCGGGACAGCCGGCGCGGGACCCAGTACTTC	CASSRDSRRGTQYF
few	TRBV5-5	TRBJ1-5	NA	TGTGCCAGCAGCCAGGTCTCCCACAGGGTACATCAGCCCCAGCATTTT	CASSQVSHRVHQPQHF
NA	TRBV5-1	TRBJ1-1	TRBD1	TGCGCCAGCAGGAGGGACAGGGAAGGTGAAGCTTTCTTT	CASRRDREGEAFF
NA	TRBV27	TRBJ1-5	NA	TGTGCCAGCAGTTTCTCAGGGGCTAATCAGCCCCAGCATTTT	CASSFSGANQPQHF
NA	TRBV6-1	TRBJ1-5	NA	TGTGCCAGCAGTGCGCCCGTCGGACACTTCAATCAGCCCCAGCATTTT	CASSAPVGHFNQPQHF
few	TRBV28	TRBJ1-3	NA	TGTGCCAGCAGGGTGGGACGGCCGTACTCTGGAAACACCATATATTTT	CASRVGRPYSGNTIYF
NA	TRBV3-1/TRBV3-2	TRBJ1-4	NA	TGTGCCAGCAGCCCGGATGACACCCACATTGGAAAACTGTTTTTT	CASSPDDTHIGKLFF
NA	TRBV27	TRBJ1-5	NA	TGTGCCAGCAGTTCCGTATCGACAGGCAATCAGCCCCAGCATTTT	CASSSVSTGNQPQHF
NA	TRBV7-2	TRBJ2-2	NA	TGTGCCAGCAGCTTAGCTGGGCTAGCTTTCTGGGAGCTGTTTTTT	CASSLAGLAFWELFF
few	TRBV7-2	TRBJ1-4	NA	TGTGCCAGCAGCTTAGATTCCGCGCTAACGAATGAAAAACTGTTTTTT	CASSLDSALTNEKLFF
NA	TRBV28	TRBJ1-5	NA	TGTGCCAGCAGTTTTAAGCTAGGGGTAAGCAATCAGCCCCAGCATTTT	CASSFKLGVSNQPQHF
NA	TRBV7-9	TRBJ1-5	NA	TGTGCCAGCAGCCCAGCCTTTTATAGCAATCAGCCCCAGCATTTT	CASSPAFYSNQPQHF
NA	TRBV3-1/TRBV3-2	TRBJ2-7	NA	TGTGCCAGCAGCCAAGGACAGGAGGGCTACGAGCAGTACTTC	CASSQGQEGYEQYF
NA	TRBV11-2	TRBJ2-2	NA	TGTGCCAGCAGCTTCCGTAACCGGGGGTTCGGGGCCGGGGAGCTGTTTTTT	CASSFRNRGFGAGELFF
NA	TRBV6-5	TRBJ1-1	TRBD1	TGTGCCAGCAGAAGGGACAGGGGAACTGAAGCTTTCTTT	CASRRDRGTEAFF